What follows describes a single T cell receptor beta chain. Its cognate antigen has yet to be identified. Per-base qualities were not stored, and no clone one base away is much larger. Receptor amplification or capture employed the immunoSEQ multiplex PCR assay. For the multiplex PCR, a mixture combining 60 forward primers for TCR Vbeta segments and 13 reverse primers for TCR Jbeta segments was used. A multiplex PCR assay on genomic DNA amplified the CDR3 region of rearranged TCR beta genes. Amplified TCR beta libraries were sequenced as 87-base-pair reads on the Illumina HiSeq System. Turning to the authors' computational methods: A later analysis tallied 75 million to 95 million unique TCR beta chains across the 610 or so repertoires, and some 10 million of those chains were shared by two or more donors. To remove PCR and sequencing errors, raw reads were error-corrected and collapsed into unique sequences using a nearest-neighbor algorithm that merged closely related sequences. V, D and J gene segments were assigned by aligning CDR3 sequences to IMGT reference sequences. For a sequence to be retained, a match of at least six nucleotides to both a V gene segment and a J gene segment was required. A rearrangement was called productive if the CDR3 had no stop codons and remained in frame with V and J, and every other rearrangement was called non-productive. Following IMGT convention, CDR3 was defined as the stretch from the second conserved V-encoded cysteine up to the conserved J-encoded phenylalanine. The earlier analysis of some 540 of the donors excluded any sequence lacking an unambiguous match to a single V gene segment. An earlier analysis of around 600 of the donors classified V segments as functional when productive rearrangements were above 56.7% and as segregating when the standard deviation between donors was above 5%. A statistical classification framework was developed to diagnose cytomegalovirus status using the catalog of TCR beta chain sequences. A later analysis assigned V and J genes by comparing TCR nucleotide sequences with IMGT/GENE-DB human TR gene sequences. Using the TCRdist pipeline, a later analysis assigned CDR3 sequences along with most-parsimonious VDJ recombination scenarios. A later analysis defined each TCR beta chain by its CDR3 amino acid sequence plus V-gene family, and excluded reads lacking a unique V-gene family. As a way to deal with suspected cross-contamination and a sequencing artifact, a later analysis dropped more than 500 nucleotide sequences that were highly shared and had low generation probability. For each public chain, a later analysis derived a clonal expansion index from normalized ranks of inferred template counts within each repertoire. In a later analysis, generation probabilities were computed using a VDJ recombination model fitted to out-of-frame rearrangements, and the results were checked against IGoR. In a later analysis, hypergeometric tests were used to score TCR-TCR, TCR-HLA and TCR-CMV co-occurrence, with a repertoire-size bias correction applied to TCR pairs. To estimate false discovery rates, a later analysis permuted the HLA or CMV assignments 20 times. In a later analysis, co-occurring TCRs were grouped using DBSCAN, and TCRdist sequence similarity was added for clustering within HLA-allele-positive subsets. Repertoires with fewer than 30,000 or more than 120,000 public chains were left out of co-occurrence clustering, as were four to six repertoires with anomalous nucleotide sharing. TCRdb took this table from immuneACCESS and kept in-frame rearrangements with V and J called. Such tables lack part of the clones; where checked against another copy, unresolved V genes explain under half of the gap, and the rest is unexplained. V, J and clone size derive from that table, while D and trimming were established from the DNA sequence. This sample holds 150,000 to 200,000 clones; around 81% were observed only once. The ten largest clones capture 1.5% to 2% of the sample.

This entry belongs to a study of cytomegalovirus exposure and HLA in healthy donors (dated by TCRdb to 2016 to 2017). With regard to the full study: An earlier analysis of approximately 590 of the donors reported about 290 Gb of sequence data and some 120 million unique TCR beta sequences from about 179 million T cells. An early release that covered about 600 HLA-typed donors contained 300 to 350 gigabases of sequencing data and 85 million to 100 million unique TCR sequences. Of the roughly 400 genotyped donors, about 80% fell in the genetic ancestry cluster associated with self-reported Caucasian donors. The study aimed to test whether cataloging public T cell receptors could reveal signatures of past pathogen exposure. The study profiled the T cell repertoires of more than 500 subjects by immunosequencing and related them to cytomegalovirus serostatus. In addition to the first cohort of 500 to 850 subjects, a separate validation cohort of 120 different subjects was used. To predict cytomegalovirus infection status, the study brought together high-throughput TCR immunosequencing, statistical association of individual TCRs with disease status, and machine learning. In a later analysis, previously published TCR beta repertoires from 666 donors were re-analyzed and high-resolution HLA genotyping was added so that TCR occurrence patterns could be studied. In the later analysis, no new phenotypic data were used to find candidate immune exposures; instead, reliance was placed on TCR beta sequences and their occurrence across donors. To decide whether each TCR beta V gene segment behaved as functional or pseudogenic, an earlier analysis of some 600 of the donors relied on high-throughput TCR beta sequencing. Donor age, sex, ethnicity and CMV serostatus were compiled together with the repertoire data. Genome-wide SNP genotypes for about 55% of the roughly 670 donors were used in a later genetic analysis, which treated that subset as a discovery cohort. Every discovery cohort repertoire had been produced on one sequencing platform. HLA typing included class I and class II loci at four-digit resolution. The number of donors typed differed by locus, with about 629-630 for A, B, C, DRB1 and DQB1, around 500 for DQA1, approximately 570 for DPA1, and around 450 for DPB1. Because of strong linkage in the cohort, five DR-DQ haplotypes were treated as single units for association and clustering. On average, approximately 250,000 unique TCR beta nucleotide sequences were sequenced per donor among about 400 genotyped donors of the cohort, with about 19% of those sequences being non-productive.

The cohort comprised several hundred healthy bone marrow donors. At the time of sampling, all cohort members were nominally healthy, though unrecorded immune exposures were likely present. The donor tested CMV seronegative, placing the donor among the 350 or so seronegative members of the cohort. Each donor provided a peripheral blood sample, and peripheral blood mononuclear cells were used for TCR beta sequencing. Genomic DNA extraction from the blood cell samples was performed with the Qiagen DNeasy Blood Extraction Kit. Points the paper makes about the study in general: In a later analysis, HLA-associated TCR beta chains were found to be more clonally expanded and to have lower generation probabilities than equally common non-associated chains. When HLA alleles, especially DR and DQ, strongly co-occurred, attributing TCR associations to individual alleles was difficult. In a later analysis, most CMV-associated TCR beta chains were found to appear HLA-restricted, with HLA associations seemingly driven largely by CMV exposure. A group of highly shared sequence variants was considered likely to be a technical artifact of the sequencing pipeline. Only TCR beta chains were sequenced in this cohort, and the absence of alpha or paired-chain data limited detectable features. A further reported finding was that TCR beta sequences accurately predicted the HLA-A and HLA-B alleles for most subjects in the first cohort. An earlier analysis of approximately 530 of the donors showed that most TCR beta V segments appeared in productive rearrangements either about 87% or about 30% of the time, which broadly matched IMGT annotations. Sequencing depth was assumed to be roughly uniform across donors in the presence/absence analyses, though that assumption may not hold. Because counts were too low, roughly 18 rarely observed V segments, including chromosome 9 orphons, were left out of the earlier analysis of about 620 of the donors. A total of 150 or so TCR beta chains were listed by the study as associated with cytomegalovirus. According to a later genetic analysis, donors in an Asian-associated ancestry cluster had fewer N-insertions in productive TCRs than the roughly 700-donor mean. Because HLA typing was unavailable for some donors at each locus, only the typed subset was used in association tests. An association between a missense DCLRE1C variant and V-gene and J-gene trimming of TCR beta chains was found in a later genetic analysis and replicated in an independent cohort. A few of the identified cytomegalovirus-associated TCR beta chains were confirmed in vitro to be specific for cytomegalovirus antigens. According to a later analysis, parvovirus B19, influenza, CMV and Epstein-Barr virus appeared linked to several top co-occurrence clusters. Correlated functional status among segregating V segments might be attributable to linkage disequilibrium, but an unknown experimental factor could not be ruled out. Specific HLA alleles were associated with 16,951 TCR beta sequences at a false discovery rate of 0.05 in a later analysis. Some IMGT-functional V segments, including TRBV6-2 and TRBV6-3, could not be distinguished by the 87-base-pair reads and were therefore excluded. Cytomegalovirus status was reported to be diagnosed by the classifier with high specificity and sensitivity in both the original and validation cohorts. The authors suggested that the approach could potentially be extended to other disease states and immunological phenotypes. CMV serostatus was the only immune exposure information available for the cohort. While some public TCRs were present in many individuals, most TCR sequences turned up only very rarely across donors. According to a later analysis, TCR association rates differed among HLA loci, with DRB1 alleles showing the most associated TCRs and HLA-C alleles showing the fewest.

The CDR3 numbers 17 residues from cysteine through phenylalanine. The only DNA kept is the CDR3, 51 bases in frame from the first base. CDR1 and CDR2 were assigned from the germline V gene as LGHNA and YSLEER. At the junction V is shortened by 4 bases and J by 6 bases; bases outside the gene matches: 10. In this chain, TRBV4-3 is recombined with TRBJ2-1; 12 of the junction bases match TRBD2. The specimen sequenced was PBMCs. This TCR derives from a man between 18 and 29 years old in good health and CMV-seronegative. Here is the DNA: TGCGCCAGCAGCCGAGGACTAGCGGGGAGTAGTGTCAATGAGCAGTTCTTC. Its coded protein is CASSRGLAGSSVNEQFF.